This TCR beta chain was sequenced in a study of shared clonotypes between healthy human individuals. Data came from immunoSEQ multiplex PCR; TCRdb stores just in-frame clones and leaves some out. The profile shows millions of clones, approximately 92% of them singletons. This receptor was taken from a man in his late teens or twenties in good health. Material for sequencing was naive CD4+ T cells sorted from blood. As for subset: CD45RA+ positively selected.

The DNA of the CDR3 is TGTGCCAGCAGCCCCCCGGGGGTAGTCGCGTACCAAGAGACCCAGTACTTC. Its protein product is CASSPPGVVAYQETQYF. The V gene is TRBV25-1, the J gene TRBJ2-5, with D possibly matching TRBD2 (6 bases). The germline V gene has CDR1 MGHDK and CDR2 SYGVNS. This CDR3 contains 17 residues. V lost 6 bases and J 0 bases, leaving 20 bases between the germline ends.